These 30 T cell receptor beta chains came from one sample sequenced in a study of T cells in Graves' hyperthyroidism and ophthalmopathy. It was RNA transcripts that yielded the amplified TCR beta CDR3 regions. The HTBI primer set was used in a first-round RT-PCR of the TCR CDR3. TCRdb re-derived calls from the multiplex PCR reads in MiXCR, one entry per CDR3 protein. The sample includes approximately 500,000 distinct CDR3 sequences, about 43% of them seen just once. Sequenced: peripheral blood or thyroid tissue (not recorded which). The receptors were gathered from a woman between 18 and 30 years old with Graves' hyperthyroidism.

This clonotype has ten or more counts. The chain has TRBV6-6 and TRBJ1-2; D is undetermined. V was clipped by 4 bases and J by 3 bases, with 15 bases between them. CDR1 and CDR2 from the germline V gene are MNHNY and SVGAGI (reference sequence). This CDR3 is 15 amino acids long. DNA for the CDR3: TGTGCCAGCAGTTCCCGCCGGCCAGGAGACTATGGCTACACCTTC. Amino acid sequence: CASSSRRPGDYGYTF.

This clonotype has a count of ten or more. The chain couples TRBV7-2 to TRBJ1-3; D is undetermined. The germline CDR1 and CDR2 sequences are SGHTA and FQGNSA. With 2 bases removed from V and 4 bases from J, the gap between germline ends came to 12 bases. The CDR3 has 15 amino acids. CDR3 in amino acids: CASSLWSGMGNTIYF. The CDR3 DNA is TGTGCCAGCAGCTTATGGTCGGGTATGGGAAACACCATATATTTT.

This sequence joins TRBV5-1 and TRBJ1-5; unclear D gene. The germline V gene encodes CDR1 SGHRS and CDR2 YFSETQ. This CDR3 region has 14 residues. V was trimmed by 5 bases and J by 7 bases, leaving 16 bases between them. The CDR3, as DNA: TGCGCCAGCAGACACGAGGAGGGCGAGCAGCCCCAGCATTTT. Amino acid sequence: CASRHEEGEQPQHF.

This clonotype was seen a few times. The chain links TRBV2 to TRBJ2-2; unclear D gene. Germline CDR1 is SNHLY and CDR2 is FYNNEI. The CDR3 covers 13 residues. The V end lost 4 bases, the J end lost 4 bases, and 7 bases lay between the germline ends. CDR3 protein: CASSGHFTGELFF. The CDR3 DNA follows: TGTGCCAGCAGTGGACACTTCACCGGGGAGCTGTTTTTT.

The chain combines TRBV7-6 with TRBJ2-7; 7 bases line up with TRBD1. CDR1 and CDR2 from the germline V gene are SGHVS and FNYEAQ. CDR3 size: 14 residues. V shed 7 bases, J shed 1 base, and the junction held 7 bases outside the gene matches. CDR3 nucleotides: TGTGCCAGCAACTCCGAGGACAGGTCCTACGAGCAGTACTTC. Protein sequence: CASNSEDRSYEQYF. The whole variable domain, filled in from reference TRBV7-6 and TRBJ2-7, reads GAGVSQSPRYKVTKRGQDVALRCDPISGHVSLYWYRQALGQGPEFLTYFNYEAQQDKSGLPNDRFSAERPEGSISTLTIQRTEQRDSAMYRCASNSEDRSYEQYFGPGTRLTVT.

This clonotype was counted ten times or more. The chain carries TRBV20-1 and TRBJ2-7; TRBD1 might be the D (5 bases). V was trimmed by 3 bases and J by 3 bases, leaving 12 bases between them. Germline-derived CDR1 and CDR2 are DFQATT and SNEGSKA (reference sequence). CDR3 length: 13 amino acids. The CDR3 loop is CSASQGIGYEQYF. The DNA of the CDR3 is TGCAGTGCTAGTCAGGGTATTGGCTACGAGCAGTACTTC.

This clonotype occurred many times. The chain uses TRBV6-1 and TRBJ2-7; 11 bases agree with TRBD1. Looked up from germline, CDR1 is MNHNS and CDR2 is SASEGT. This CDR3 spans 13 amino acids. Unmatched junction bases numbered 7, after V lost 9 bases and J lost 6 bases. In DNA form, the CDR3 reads TGTGCCAGTGACCGGACAGGGGGCATCGAGCAGTACTTC. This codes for CASDRTGGIEQYF.

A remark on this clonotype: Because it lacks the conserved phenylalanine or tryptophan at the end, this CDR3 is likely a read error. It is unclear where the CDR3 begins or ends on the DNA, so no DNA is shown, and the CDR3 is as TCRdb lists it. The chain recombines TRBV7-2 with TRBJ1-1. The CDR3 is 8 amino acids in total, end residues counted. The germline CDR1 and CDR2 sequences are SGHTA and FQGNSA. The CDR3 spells CASSLGDY.

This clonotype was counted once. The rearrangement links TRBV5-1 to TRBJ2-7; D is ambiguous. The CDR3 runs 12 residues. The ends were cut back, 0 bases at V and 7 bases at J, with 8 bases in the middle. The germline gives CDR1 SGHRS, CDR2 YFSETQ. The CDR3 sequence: CASSLEINEQYF. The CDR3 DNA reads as TGCGCCAGCAGCTTGGAGATCAATGAGCAGTACTTC.

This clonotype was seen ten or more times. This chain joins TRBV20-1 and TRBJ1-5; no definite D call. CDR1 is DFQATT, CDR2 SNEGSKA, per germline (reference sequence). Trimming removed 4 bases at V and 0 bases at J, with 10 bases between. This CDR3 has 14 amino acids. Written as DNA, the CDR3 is TGCAGTGCTACCCTTGGAGGTAGCAATCAGCCCCAGCATTTT. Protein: CSATLGGSNQPQHF.

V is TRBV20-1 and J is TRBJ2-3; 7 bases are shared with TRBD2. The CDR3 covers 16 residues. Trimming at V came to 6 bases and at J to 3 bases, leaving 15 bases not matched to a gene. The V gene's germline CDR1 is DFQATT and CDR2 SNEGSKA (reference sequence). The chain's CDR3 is CSANGLLASMTDTQYF. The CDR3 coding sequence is TGCAGTGCAAACGGGTTACTAGCGAGCATGACAGATACGCAGTATTTT.

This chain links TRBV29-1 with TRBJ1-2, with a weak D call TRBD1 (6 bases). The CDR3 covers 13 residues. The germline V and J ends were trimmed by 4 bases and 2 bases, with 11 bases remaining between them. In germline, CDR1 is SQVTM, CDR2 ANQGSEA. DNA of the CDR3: TGCAGCGTTGTTCCGCAGGGGAACTATGGCTACACCTTC. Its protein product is CSVVPQGNYGYTF.

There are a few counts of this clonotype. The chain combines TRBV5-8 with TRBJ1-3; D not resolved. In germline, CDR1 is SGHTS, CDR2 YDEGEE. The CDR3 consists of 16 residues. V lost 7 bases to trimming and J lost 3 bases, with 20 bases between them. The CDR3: CASSPLLGSLGNTIYF. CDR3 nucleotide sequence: TGTGCCAGCTCACCACTACTAGGATCTCTTGGAAACACCATATATTTT.

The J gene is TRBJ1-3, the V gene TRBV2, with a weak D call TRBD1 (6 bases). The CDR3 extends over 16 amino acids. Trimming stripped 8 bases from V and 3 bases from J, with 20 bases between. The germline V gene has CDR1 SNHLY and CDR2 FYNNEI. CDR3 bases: TGTGCCAGCCTCTCAGGGGACGAGGGCTATGGAAACACCATATATTTT. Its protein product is CASLSGDEGYGNTIYF.

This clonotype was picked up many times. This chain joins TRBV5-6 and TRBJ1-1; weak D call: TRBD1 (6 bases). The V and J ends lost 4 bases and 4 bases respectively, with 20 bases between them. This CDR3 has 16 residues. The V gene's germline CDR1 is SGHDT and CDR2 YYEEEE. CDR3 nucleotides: TGTGCCAGCAGCGGGGGAGAGAGGGGGTTTGGCACTGAAGCTTTCTTT. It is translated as CASSGGERGFGTEAFF.

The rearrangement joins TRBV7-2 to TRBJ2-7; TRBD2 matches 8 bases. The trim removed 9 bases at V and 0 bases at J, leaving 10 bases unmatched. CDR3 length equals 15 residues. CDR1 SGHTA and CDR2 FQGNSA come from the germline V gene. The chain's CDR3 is CASRREGPDSYEQYF. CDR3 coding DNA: TGTGCCAGTAGACGGGAGGGGCCCGACTCCTACGAGCAGTACTTC.

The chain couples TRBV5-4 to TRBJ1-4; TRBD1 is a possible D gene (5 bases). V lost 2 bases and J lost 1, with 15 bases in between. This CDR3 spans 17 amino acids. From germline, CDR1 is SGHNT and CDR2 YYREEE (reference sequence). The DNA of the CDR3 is TGTGCCAGCAGCTTACCCACAGGCCAAAAAACTAATGAAAAACTGTTTTTT. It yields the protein CASSLPTGQKTNEKLFF.

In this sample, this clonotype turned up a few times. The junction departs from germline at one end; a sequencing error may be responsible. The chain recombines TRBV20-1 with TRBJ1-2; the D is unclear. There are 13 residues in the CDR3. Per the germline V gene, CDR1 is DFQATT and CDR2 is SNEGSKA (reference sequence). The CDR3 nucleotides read TGCAGTGCTAGAGATACGACGCACTATGGCTGCACCTTC. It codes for CSARDTTHYGCTF.

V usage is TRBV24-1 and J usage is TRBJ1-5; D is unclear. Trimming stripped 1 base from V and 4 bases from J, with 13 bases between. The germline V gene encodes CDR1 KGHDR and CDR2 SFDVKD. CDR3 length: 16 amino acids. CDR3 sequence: CATSDLSVGWNQPQHF. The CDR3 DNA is TGTGCCACCAGTGATTTATCAGTGGGCTGGAATCAGCCCCAGCATTTT.

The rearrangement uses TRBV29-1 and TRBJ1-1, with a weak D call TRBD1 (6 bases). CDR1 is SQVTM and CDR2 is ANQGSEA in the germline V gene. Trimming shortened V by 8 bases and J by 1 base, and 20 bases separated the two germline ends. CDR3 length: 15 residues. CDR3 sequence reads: CSSVEVDSANTEAFF. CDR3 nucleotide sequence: TGCAGCAGCGTTGAAGTGGACAGCGCGAACACTGAAGCTTTCTTT.

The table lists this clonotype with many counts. The CDR3 protein is CASSFVEDGELFF. CDR3 DNA: TGTGCCAGCAGCTTCGTTGAGGACGGGGAGCTGTTTTTT. The chain carries TRBV5-4 and TRBJ2-2; D unresolved. The CDR3 spans 13 residues. Germline values: CDR1 SGHNT, CDR2 YYREEE (reference sequence). With 2 bases removed from V and 7 bases from J, the gap between germline ends came to 9 bases.

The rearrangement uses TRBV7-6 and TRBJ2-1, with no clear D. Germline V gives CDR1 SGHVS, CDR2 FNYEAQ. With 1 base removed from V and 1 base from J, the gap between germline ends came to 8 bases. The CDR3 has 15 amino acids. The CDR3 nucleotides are TGTGCCAGCAGCTTAGTGGTGGCGTCCTACAATGAGCAGTTCTTC. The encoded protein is CASSLVVASYNEQFF.

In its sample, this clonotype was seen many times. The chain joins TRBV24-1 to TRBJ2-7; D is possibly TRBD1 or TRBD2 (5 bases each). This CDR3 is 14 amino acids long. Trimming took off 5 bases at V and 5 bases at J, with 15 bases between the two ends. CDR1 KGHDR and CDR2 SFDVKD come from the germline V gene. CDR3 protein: CATSGAGTDHEQYF. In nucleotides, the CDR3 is TGTGCCACCAGTGGCGCAGGGACGGACCACGAGCAGTACTTC.

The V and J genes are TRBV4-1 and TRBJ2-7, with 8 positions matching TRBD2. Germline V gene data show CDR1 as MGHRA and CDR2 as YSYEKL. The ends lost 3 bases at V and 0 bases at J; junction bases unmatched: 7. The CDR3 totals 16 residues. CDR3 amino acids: CASSQLLAVPSYEQYF. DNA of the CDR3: TGCGCCAGCAGCCAGTTACTAGCGGTGCCCTCCTACGAGCAGTACTTC.

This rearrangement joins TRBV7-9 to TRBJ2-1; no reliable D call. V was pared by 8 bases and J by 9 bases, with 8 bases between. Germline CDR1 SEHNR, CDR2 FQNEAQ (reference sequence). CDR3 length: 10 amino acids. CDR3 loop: CASGMGEQFF. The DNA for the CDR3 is TGTGCCAGCGGGATGGGTGAGCAGTTCTTC.

The CDR3 DNA reads as TGTGCCAGCAGCGTAGACTATGTCGGGGAGCTGTTTTTT. Translating it yields CASSVDYVGELFF. V gene TRBV9 combines with J gene TRBJ2-2; D gene uncertain. This CDR3 contains 13 residues. V lost 0 bases and J lost 7, with 7 bases in between. The germline V gene encodes CDR1 SGDLS and CDR2 YYNGEE.

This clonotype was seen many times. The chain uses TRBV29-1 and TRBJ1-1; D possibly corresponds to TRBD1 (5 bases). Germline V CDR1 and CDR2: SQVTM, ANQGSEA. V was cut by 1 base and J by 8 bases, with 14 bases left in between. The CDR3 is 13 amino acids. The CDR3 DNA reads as TGCAGCGTTGAAGGCAGGGCATCAGCCGAAGCTTTCTTT. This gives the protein CSVEGRASAEAFF. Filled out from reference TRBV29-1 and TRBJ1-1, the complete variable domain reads SAVISQKPSRDICQRGTSLTIQCQVDSQVTMMFWYRQQPGQSLTLIATANQGSEATYESGFVIDKFPISRPNLTFSTLTVSNMSPEDSSIYLCSVEGRASAEAFFGQGTRLTVV.

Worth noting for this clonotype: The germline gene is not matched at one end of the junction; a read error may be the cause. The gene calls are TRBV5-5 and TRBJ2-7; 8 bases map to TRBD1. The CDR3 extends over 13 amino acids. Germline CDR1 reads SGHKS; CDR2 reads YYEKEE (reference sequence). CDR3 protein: CASSLGTGSEHYF. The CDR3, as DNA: TGTGCCAGCAGCTTGGGGACAGGGAGCGAGCATTACTTC.

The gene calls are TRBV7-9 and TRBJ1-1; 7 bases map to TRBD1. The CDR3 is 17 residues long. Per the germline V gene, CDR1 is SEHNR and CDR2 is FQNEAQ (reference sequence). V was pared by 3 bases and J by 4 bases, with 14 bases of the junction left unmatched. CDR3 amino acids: CASSFPGLKGAGTEAFF. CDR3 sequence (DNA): TGTGCCAGCAGCTTCCCTGGGTTGAAGGGGGCTGGCACTGAAGCTTTCTTT.

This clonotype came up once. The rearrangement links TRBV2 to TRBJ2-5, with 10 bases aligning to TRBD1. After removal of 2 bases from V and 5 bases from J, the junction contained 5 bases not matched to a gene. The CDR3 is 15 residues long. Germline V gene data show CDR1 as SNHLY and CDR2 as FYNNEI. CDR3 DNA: TGTGCCAGCAGTGAACGGGGACAGGGGATGGAGACCCAGTACTTC. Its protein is CASSERGQGMETQYF.